These T cell receptor beta chains were read from a single sample in a study of T-cell reconstitution after alpha-beta-depleted transplantation in children. A single record per CDR3 protein comes from TCRdb applying MiXCR to the PCR reads. The sample records over 550,000 distinct CDR3 sequences, more than 9% being singletons. The sample here was PBMCs from the stem cell graft donor, taken from the stem cell graft. All receptors derive from a human donor who donated a stem cell graft to a child with acute myeloid leukemia. Both conserved end residues are part of each CDR3. Fields, in order: D gene, J gene, CDR3 length, clone size, V gene, CDR3 protein, CDR3 DNA. D genes are given only for firm matches. Part of the rows lack a size; the others show once, few, many or a class for expanded clones.

TRBD1 | TRBJ2-3 | 14 | many | TRBV12-3/TRBV12-4 | CASSMRQGTDTQYF | TGTGCCAGCAGTATGAGACAGGGGACAGATACGCAGTATTTT
NA | TRBJ1-5 | 13 | NA | TRBV6-1 | CASSQISNQPQHF | TGTGCCAGCAGCCAGATTAGCAATCAGCCCCAGCATTTT
TRBD2 | TRBJ2-7 | 14 | few | TRBV20-1 | CSAGPGLALSEQYF | TGCAGTGCTGGTCCGGGACTAGCGTTATCCGAGCAGTACTTC
TRBD1 | TRBJ2-5 | 15 | NA | TRBV10-3 | CAISERDSGQETQYF | TGTGCCATCAGTGAACGGGACAGCGGACAAGAGACCCAGTACTTC
NA | TRBJ1-5 | 16 | many | TRBV20-1 | CSARDLRPVGDQPQHF | TGCAGTGCTAGAGATTTACGCCCCGTGGGGGATCAGCCCCAGCATTTT
NA | TRBJ2-3 | 15 | NA | TRBV27 | CASSSQERNLNTQYF | TGTGCCAGCAGTTCCCAGGAGCGGAACCTTAATACGCAGTATTTT
TRBD1 | TRBJ2-1 | 16 | NA | TRBV5-1 | CASSLIGGNGYNEQFF | TGCGCCAGCAGCTTAATAGGGGGCAACGGGTACAATGAGCAGTTCTTC
TRBD1 | TRBJ1-1 | 14 | few | TRBV20-1 | CSAPRGGLNTEAFF | TGCAGTGCCCCCAGGGGGGGGTTAAACACTGAAGCTTTCTTT
NA | TRBJ2-7 | 14 | few | TRBV5-1 | CASSLGGFSYEQYF | TGCGCCAGCAGCTTGGGCGGGTTCTCCTACGAGCAGTACTTC
NA | TRBJ2-3 | 17 | many | TRBV7-2 | CASSLARGVAALDTQYF | TGTGCCAGCAGCTTAGCGCGAGGGGTAGCGGCCTTGGATACGCAGTATTTT
NA | TRBJ2-1 | 14 | NA | TRBV5-1 | CASSSRQTYNEQFF | TGCGCCAGCAGCTCCCGACAAACCTACAATGAGCAGTTCTTC